Included here is one TCR beta chain sequence, with context. What it recognizes is unknown. TCR beta VDJ combinations and CDR3 sequences were profiled from genomic DNA. TCRdb reprocessed the reads with MiXCR, giving one entry per CDR3 protein. The table records 250,000 to 350,000 distinct CDR3 sequences, approximately 56% of them present only once. The sample originates from a study of CD8+CD57+ T cells in acquired aplastic anemia. Study-level background: The sorted CD4+ and CD8+ cells yielded an average approximately 3 ug of DNA.

Study conclusions and caveats: Patients and controls had in common 25 to 30 CD8+ CDR3 sequences. The study found no significant CD8+ Simpson's diversity difference between patients and controls.

Germline CDR1 reads DFQATT; CDR2 reads SNEGSKA (reference sequence). The CDR3 is 15 amino acids. Sequencing was done on a sample of sorted CD4+, CD8+, or CD8+CD57+ T cells (not recorded which) from PBMCs. The receptor comes from a human donor with severe aplastic anemia or a healthy control (not recorded which). The chain carries TRBV20-1 and TRBJ1-1; the match to TRBD2 covers 15 bases. The closer fit of TRBJ2-3 to the DNA end suggests the J call may be wrong. CDR3 loop: CSATGLAGGVDTQYF. CDR3 DNA sequence: TGCAGTGCTACGGGACTAGCGGGGGGTGTGGATACGCAGTATTTT.